This T cell receptor (beta chain) was sequenced in a study of identical twins. With V trimmed by 6 bases and J by 5 bases, 15 bases remained unmatched. The V gene's germline CDR1 is MNHNS and CDR2 SASEGT. This CDR3 has 17 amino acids. In its sample, this clonotype was seen a few times. TCRdb called the 5' RACE reads again in MiXCR, with one record for every CDR3 protein. The sample yields about 520,000 distinct CDR3 sequences, 22% seen once. The same sample was also used in a study of T cells expressing NK-cell markers.

The rearrangement links TRBV6-1 to TRBJ1-2; 10 positions match TRBD1. The specimen sequenced was CD4+ T cells sorted from blood. The clonotype originates from a woman between 18 and 30 years old in good health. The CDR3 DNA reads as TGTGCCAGCAGGTCCGTGGGGACAGGGGTACAGCTGTATGGCTACACCTTC. It translates to CASRSVGTGVQLYGYTF.